This TCR beta chain was identified during a study of T cell responses to AZD1222 COVID-19 vaccine. Study information: Timing groups of about 4 and about 12 weeks for second doses were pooled.

A note on this clone: The antigen is unknown.

Produced via immunoSEQ multiplex PCR; TCRdb's table is partial and in-frame only. The sample shows 65,000 to 85,000 clones, approximately 84% of them seen only once. General observations from the study: Baseline seropositivity characterized only six AZD1222 recipients.

The CDR3 spans 14 residues. Trimming pared 1 base from V and 9 bases from J, leaving 10 bases between. Germline V gene data show CDR1 as SGHAT and CDR2 as FQDESV (reference sequence). J is TRBJ1-6 and V is TRBV11-1, with TRBD1 as a possible D gene (6 bases). The starting material was peripheral blood, obtained on day 0 of AZD1222 vaccination. The receptor was isolated from an adult in good health. CDR3 protein: CASSLVGAGSPLHF. In DNA form, the CDR3 reads TGTGCCAGCAGCTTAGTGGGGGCCGGTTCACCCCTCCACTTT.